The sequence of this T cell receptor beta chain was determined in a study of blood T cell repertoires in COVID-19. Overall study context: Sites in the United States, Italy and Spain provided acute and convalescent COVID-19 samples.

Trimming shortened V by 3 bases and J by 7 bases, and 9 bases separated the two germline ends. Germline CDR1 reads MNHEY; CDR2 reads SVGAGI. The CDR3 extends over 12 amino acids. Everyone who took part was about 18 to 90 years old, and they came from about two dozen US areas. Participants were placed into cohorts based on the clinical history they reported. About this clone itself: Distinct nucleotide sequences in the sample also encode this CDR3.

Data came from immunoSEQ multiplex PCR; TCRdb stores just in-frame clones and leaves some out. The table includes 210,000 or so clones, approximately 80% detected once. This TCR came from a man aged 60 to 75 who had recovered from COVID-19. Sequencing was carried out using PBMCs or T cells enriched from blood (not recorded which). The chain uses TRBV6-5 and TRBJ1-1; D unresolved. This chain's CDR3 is CASSYRGGEAFF. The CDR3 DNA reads TGTGCCAGCAGTTATCGGGGAGGTGAAGCTTTCTTT.